These T cell receptor beta chains were read from a single sample in a study of Ad26.COV2.S vaccination and SARS-CoV-2 variants. TCRdb's table, derived via immunoSEQ multiplex PCR, lists solely in-frame clones and lacks some. The repertoire holds approximately 300,000 clones, with roughly 84% as singletons. This material consisted of peripheral blood, taken in a trial of Ad26.COV2.S vaccine versus placebo. All receptors come from a person between 18 and 65 years old who received the Ad26.COV2.S COVID-19 vaccine or a placebo. CDR3s include the opening cysteine and the closing phenylalanine or tryptophan. The D gene is left open where the match is weak. Rows may omit the clone size; those that give it use once, few, many or a size class.

V	size	J	D	CDR3	DNA
TRBV12-3/TRBV12-4	few	TRBJ1-2	-	CASSLTGYGYTF	TGTGCCAGCAGTCTGACAGGCTATGGCTACACCTTC
TRBV18	-	TRBJ2-3	TRBD2	CASSPVVAGGGTDTQYF	TGTGCCAGCTCACCGGTCGTGGCGGGGGGGGGCACAGATACGCAGTATTTT
TRBV30	-	TRBJ2-3	-	CAWSAGGREGDTQYF	TGTGCCTGGAGTGCTGGGGGCAGGGAAGGAGATACGCAGTATTTT
TRBV7-3	-	TRBJ1-6	-	CASSLGDRFRNSPLHF	TGTGCCAGCAGCTTGGGAGACAGGTTTAGGAATTCACCCCTCCACTTT
TRBV29-1	-	TRBJ2-1	-	CSVEWTGVYNEQFF	TGCAGCGTTGAATGGACGGGAGTCTACAATGAGCAGTTCTTC
TRBV19	-	TRBJ1-1	-	CASSISQGKAFF	TGTGCCAGTAGTATAAGCCAGGGAAAAGCTTTCTTT
TRBV30	-	TRBJ2-1	-	CAWSRISLAEQFF	TGTGCCTGGAGTAGAATTAGTCTGGCGGAGCAGTTCTTC
TRBV5-4	-	TRBJ2-2	-	CASSLAQSGTGELFF	TGTGCCAGCAGCTTGGCCCAGAGCGGCACCGGGGAGCTGTTTTTT
TRBV6-1	-	TRBJ2-2	-	CASSEARGAGGELFF	TGTGCCAGCAGTGAAGCACGGGGGGCCGGCGGGGAGCTGTTTTTT
TRBV6-5	-	TRBJ2-6	-	CASSYDPAGANVLTF	TGTGCCAGCAGTTACGACCCCGCGGGGGCCAACGTCCTGACTTTC
TRBV6-2/TRBV6-3	-	TRBJ1-1	-	CASSYSVRGSPMNTEAFF	TGTGCCAGCAGTTACTCGGTCAGGGGTAGTCCCATGAACACTGAAGCTTTCTTT
TRBV4-1	once	TRBJ2-4	TRBD2	CASSQRVAGDLPYIQYF	TGCGCCAGCAGCCAAAGAGTAGCGGGGGATCTCCCTTACATTCAGTACTTC
TRBV5-1	-	TRBJ2-3	-	CASSPNPDSADTQYF	TGCGCCAGCAGCCCCAACCCCGACAGTGCAGATACGCAGTATTTT
TRBV30	-	TRBJ1-6	-	CAWSVVGNSPLHF	TGTGCCTGGAGTGTTGTCGGGAATTCACCCCTCCACTTT
TRBV19	-	TRBJ2-2	-	CASNDRRAGGELFF	TGTGCCAGTAACGATCGCAGGGCGGGCGGGGAGCTGTTTTTT
TRBV21-1	-	TRBJ1-6	-	CASSSCPGISSNSPLHF	TGTGCCAGCAGCTCATGCCCAGGGATATCTTCGAATTCACCCCTCCACTTT
TRBV4-1	few	TRBJ1-2	-	CASSFGNGYTF	TGCGCCAGCAGTTTCGGGAATGGCTACACCTTC
TRBV5-1	-	TRBJ1-5	-	CASSLGTGNQPQHF	TGCGCCAGCAGCTTGGGTACAGGGAATCAGCCCCAGCATTTT
TRBV19	once	TRBJ1-1	TRBD1	CATKNLQGAAGTEAFF	TGTGCCACCAAAAACCTCCAGGGGGCTGCGGGCACTGAAGCTTTCTTT
TRBV4-1	-	TRBJ1-6	-	CASSQNLGPGYSPLHF	TGCGCCAGCAGCCAAAACTTGGGACCAGGGTATTCACCCCTCCACTTT
TRBV5-1	-	TRBJ1-6	TRBD1	CASSTYTTGQVNSPLHF	TGCGCCAGCAGCACATATACCACGGGACAGGTTAATTCACCCCTCCACTTT
TRBV2	-	TRBJ2-5	-	CASTRLGAPGETQYF	TGTGCCAGCACCCGGCTGGGCGCCCCGGGGGAGACCCAGTACTTC
TRBV7-8	-	TRBJ1-2	-	CASSLARRDGYTF	TGTGCCAGCAGCTTAGCACGCAGGGATGGCTACACCTTC
TRBV27	-	TRBJ1-2	TRBD1	CASSFQGGGYTF	TGTGCCAGCAGTTTCCAGGGGGGGGGCTACACCTTC
TRBV5-6	-	TRBJ1-1	-	CASSLQGVNTEAFF	TGTGCCAGCAGCTTACAGGGAGTGAACACTGAAGCTTTCTTT
TRBV7-9	-	TRBJ1-4	-	CASSLTTEEVKLFF	TGTGCCAGCAGCTTAACAACAGAGGAGGTTAAACTGTTTTTT
TRBV30	-	TRBJ1-2	-	CAWIPPGSYGYTF	TGTGCCTGGATCCCTCCGGGGAGCTATGGCTACACCTTC
TRBV7-2	once	TRBJ2-5	TRBD2	CASSTGLAGGVRETQYF	TGTGCCAGCAGCACGGGACTAGCGGGGGGGGTTCGAGAGACCCAGTACTTC
TRBV5-1	-	TRBJ2-5	-	CASSLDQKETQYF	TGCGCCAGCAGCTTGGACCAAAAAGAGACCCAGTACTTC